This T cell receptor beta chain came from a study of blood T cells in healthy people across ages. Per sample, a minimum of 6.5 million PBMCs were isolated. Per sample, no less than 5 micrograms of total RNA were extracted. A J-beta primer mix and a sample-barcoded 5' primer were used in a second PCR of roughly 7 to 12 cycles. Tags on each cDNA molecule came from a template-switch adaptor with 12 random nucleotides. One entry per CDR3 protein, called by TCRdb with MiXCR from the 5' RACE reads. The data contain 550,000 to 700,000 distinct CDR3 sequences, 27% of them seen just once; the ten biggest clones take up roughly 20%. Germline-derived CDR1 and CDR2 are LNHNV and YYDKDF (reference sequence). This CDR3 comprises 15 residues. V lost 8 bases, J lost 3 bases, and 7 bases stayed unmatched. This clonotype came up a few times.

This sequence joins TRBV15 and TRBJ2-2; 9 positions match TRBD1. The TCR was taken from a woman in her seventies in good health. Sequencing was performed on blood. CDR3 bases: TGTGCCACCGCAACAGGGGGCCCCTACACCGGGGAGCTGTTTTTT. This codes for CATATGGPYTGELFF.